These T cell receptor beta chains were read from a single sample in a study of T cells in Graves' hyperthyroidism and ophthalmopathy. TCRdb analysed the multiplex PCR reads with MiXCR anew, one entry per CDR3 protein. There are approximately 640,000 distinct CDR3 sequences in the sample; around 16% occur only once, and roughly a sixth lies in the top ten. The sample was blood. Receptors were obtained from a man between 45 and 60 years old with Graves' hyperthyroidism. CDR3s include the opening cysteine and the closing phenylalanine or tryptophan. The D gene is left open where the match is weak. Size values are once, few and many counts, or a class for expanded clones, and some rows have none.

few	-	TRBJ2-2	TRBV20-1	CSAREGAGELFF	TGCAGTGCTAGAGAGGGGGCCGGGGAGCTGTTTTTT
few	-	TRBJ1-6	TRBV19	CASNPSPSGSPLHF	TGTGCCAGTAATCCCTCGCCCTCTGGTTCACCCCTCCACTTT
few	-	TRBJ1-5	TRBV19	CASSIERIGNQPQHF	TGTGCCAGTAGTATAGAGCGGATCGGCAATCAGCCCCAGCATTTT
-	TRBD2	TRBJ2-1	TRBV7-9	CVSGRTNEQFF	TGTGTGAGCGGGAGAACGAATGAGCAGTTCTTC
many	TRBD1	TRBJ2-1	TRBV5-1	CASSWTGFDEQFF	TGCGCCAGCAGCTGGACAGGGTTTGATGAGCAGTTCTTC
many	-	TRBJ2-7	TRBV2	CASSEARQTYEQYF	TGTGCCAGCAGTGAAGCGCGACAGACCTACGAGCAGTACTTC
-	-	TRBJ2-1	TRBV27	CASVSSGGRYNEQFF	TGTGCCAGCGTCTCCTCGGGTGGGCGGTACAATGAGCAGTTCTTC
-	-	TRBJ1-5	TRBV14	CASSQVSGHQHF	TGTGCCAGCAGCCAAGTTTCGGGGCATCAGCATTTT
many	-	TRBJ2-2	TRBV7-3	CASSVGQGGSTGELFF	TGTGCCAGCAGCGTAGGACAAGGAGGGAGCACCGGGGAGCTGTTTTTT
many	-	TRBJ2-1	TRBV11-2	CASRDIGGDNEQFF	TGTGCCAGCCGAGATATCGGCGGGGACAATGAGCAGTTCTTC
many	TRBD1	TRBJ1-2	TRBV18	CASSPGGQGYGYTF	TGTGCCAGCTCACCGGGGGGACAGGGGTACGGCTACACCTTC
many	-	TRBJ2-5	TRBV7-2	CASSLVKPQETQYF	TGTGCCAGCAGCTTAGTTAAGCCTCAAGAGACCCAGTACTTC
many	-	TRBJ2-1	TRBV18	CASSPRFEQFF	TGTGCCAGCTCACCGAGATTTGAGCAGTTCTTC
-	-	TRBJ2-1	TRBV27	CASSSRRQGTPGTNEQFF	TGTGCCAGCAGTTCACGACGTCAAGGGACGCCCGGTACGAATGAGCAGTTCTTC
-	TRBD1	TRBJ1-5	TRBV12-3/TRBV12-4	CASSWTGMSHQPQHF	TGTGCCAGCAGCTGGACAGGGATGTCTCATCAGCCCCAGCATTTT
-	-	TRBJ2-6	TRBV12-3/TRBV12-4	CASSLRQGSSGANALTF	TGTGCCAGCAGTTTGAGGCAGGGAAGCTCTGGGGCCAACGCCCTGACTTTC
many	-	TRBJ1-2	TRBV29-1	CSVEDQGRGYGYTF	TGCAGCGTTGAAGATCAGGGCAGGGGATATGGCTACACCTTC
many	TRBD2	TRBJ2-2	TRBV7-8	CASSHHLAGGIIAGELFF	TGTGCCAGCAGCCACCATTTAGCGGGAGGAATAATAGCCGGGGAGCTGTTTTTT
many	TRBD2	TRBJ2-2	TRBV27	CASSPWGGGTGELFF	TGTGCCAGCAGTCCTTGGGGGGGTGGGACCGGGGAGCTGTTTTTT
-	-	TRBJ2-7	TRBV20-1	CSASGEKDSLFYEQYF	TGCAGTGCTAGCGGGGAGAAGGACAGCCTATTCTACGAGCAGTACTTC
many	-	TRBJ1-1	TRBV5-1	CASSLAWNTEAFF	TGCGCCAGCAGCTTGGCATGGAACACTGAAGCTTTCTTT
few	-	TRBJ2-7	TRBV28	CATQLTGLTEQYF	TGTGCCACGCAGTTGACCGGATTGACCGAGCAGTACTTC
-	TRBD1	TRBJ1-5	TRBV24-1	CATSTGGAPYQPQHF	TGTGCCACCTCGACAGGGGGCGCCCCTTATCAGCCCCAGCATTTT
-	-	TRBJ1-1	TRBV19	CASSINRGFMNTEAFF	TGTGCCAGTAGTATAAATAGGGGGTTCATGAACACTGAAGCTTTCTTT
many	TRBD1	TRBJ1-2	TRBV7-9	CASSKTGDDYGYTF	TGTGCCAGCAGCAAAACAGGGGACGACTATGGCTACACCTTC
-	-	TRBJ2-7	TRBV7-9	CASSSPRGGDYEQYF	TGTGCCAGCAGCTCCCCTCGGGGCGGAGACTACGAGCAGTACTTC
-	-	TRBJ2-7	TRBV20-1	CSAEGVVYEQYF	TGCAGTGCTGAGGGAGTGGTCTACGAGCAGTACTTC
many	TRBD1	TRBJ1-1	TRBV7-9	CASSRRQGGNTEAFF	TGTGCCAGCAGCCGGAGACAGGGCGGGAACACTGAAGCTTTCTTT
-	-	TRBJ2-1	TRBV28	CASSFSGGAYNEQFF	TGTGCCAGCAGTTTCTCCGGCGGCGCCTACAATGAGCAGTTCTTC
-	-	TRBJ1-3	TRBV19	CASAGRISGNTIYF	TGTGCCAGCGCCGGCAGGATCTCTGGAAACACCATATATTTT
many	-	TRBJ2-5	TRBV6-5	CASSYSLAQETQYF	TGTGCCAGCAGTTACTCCCTGGCGCAAGAGACCCAGTACTTC
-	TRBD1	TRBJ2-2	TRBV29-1	CSVGDRGVGELFF	TGCAGCGTAGGCGACAGGGGGGTCGGGGAGCTGTTTTTT
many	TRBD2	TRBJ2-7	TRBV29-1	CSVAVGEGSSYEQYF	TGCAGCGTTGCGGTCGGGGAGGGGAGCTCCTACGAGCAGTACTTC
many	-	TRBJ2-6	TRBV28	CASSYGLSGANVLTF	TGTGCCAGCAGCTATGGCCTATCTGGGGCCAACGTCCTGACTTTC
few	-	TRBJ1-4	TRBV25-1	CASSEWGRAATNEKLFF	TGTGCCAGCAGTGAATGGGGGCGGGCCGCAACTAATGAAAAACTGTTTTTT
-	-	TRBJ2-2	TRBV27	CASSSDYEPGELFF	TGTGCCAGCAGTTCGGACTACGAGCCCGGGGAGCTGTTTTTT
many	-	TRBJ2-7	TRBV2	CASTVNRGDEQYF	TGTGCCAGCACCGTGAATAGAGGGGACGAGCAGTACTTC
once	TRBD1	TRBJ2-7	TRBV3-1	CASSPQGQDEQYF	TGTGCCAGCAGCCCACAGGGGCAGGACGAGCAGTACTTC
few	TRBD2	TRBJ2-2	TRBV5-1	CASSPSGGATGELFF	TGCGCCAGCAGCCCGTCGGGGGGTGCCACCGGGGAGCTGTTTTTT
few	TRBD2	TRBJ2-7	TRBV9	CASSPQAGAYEQYF	TGTGCCAGCAGCCCACAAGCGGGGGCCTACGAGCAGTACTTC
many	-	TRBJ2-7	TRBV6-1	CASRSTPGAGRSYEQYF	TGTGCCAGCAGATCAACCCCGGGGGCAGGTCGCTCCTACGAGCAGTACTTC
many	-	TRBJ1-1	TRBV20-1	CSARTQGGTNTEAFF	TGCAGTGCTAGAACACAGGGTGGAACGAACACTGAAGCTTTCTTT
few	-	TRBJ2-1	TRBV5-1	CASSHSNSYNEQFF	TGCGCCAGCAGCCATAGTAACTCCTACAATGAGCAGTTCTTC
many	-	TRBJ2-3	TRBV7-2	CASSFWGADTQYF	TGTGCCAGCAGCTTCTGGGGCGCAGATACGCAGTATTTT
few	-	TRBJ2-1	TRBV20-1	CSAPRVSSYNEQFF	TGCAGTGCCCCTCGAGTAAGCTCCTACAATGAGCAGTTCTTC
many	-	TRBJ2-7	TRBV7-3	CASSLGGPILYEQYF	TGTGCCAGCAGCTTGGGCGGGCCGATCCTCTACGAGCAGTACTTC
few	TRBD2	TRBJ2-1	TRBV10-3	CAISESPWERDFNEQFF	TGTGCCATCAGTGAGTCACCCTGGGAGCGGGACTTCAATGAGCAGTTCTTC
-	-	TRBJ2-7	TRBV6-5	CASSYGETDYEQYF	TGTGCCAGCAGTTACGGTGAGACAGACTACGAGCAGTACTTC
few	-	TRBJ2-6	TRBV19	CASRETGPGANVLTF	TGTGCCAGTAGAGAGACAGGCCCTGGGGCCAACGTCCTGACTTTC
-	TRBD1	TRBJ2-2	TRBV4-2	CASIYGQGARGELFF	TGTGCCAGCATTTATGGACAGGGGGCAAGAGGGGAGCTGTTTTTT
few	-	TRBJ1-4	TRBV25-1	CASSEYRVGDQNEKLFF	TGTGCCAGCAGTGAATATCGCGTCGGGGACCAAAATGAAAAACTGTTTTTT
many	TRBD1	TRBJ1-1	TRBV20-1	CSARDRGSYTEAFF	TGCAGTGCTAGAGACAGGGGGTCATACACTGAAGCTTTCTTT
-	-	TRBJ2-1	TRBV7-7	CASSLGEGSHNEQFF	TGTGCTAGCAGCTTGGGCGAGGGCTCCCACAATGAGCAGTTCTTC
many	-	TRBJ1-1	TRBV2	CASSEIGGNTEAFF	TGTGCCAGCAGTGAAATCGGGGGTAACACTGAAGCTTTCTTT
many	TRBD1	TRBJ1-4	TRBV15	CATSGVRDRAGKLFF	TGTGCCACCAGCGGAGTGCGGGACAGGGCAGGAAAACTGTTTTTT
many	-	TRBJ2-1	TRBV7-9	CASSLVQSINEQFF	TGTGCCAGCAGCTTAGTACAGAGTATCAATGAGCAGTTCTTC
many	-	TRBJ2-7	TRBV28	CASSLPYGRGAGVSYEQYF	TGTGCCAGCAGTTTACCCTACGGAAGGGGCGCAGGCGTCTCCTACGAGCAGTACTTC
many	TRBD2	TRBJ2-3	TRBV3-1	CASSQGLAGGTDTQYF	TGTGCCAGCAGCCAGGGACTAGCGGGAGGCACAGATACGCAGTATTTT
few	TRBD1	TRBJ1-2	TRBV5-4	CASSLDRGVDGYTF	TGTGCCAGCAGCTTGGACAGGGGCGTGGATGGCTACACCTTC